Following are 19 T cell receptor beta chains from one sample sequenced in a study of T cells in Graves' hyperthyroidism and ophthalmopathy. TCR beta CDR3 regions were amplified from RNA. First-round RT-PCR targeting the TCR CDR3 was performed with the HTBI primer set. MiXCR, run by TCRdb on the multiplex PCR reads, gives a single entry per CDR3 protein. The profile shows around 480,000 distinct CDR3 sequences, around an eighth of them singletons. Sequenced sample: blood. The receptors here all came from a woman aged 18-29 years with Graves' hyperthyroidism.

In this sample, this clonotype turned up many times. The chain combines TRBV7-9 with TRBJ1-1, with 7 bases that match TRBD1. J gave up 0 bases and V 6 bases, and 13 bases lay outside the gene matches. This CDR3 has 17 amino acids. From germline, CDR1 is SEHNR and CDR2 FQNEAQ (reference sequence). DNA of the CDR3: TGTGCCAGCAGTCCAAAGGGGGCGACAACCATGAACACTGAAGCTTTCTTT. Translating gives CASSPKGATTMNTEAFF.

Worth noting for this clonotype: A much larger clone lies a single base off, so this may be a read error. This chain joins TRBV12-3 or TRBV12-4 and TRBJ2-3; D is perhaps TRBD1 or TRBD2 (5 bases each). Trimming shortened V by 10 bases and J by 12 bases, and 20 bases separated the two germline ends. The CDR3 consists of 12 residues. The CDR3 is CANRGLDIKQYF. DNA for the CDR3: TGTGCCAACAGAGGACTGGACATTAAACAGTATTTT.

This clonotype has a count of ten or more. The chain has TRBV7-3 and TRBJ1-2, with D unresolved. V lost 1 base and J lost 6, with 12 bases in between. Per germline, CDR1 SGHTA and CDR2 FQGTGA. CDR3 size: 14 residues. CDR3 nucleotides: TGTGCCAGCAGCTTAAGTGGAAGAGCGGATGGCTACACCTTC. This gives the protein CASSLSGRADGYTF.

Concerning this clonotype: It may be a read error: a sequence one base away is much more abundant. CDR3 coding DNA: TGTGCCAGCAGCGCGGAGGGTTCTGCTGGCTACACCTTC. Translating gives CASSAEGSAGYTF. The gene calls are TRBV7-9 and TRBJ1-2; no definite D call. The CDR3 length is 13 residues. The germline gives CDR1 SEHNR, CDR2 FQNEAQ (reference sequence). The V gene lost 5 bases and the J gene lost 7 bases, with 14 bases spanning the gap.

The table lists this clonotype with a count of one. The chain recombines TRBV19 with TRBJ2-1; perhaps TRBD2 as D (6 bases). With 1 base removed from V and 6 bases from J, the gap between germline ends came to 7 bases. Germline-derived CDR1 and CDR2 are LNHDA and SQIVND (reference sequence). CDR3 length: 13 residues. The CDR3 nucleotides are TGTGCCAGTAGTATAGTGGAGGGCAATGAGCAGTTCTTC. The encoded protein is CASSIVEGNEQFF.

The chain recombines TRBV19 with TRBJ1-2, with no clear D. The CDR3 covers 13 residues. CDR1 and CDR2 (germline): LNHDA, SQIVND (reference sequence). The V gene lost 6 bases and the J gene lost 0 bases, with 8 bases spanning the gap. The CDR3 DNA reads TGTGCCAGTAGCACCCATTCTAACTATGGCTACACCTTC. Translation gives CASSTHSNYGYTF. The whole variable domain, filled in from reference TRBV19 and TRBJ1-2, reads DGGITQSPKYLFRKEGQNVTLSCEQNLNHDAMYWYRQDPGQGLRLIYYSQIVNDFQKGDIAEGYSVSREKKESFPLTVTSAQKNPTAFYLCASSTHSNYGYTFGSGTRLTVV.

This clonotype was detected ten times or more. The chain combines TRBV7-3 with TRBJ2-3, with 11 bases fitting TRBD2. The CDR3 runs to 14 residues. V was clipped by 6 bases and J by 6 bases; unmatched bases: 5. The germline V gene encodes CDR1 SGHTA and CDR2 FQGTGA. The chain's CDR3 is CASSQLAGVDTQYF. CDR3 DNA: TGTGCCAGCAGTCAACTAGCGGGAGTGGATACGCAGTATTTT.

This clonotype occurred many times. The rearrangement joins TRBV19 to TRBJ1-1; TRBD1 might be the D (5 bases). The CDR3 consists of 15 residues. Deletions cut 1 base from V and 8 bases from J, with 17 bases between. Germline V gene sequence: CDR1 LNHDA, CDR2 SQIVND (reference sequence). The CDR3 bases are TGTGCCAGTAGTATAGGACCCGGGGCCGACAAGGAAGCTTTCTTT. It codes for CASSIGPGADKEAFF.

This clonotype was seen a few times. The CDR3 nucleotides are TGTGCCAGTAGTCCTCCAGTAGGCAGGACGCCGAATGAGCAGTTCTTC. It encodes CASSPPVGRTPNEQFF. The V and J genes are TRBV19 and TRBJ2-1; D is uncertain. This CDR3 is 16 amino acids long. V shed 5 bases and J shed 7 bases, with 21 bases lying between them. Germline values: CDR1 LNHDA, CDR2 SQIVND (reference sequence). The variable domain in full, with the rest retrieved from reference TRBV19 and TRBJ2-1, is DGGITQSPKYLFRKEGQNVTLSCEQNLNHDAMYWYRQDPGQGLRLIYYSQIVNDFQKGDIAEGYSVSREKKESFPLTVTSAQKNPTAFYLCASSPPVGRTPNEQFFGPGTRLTVL.

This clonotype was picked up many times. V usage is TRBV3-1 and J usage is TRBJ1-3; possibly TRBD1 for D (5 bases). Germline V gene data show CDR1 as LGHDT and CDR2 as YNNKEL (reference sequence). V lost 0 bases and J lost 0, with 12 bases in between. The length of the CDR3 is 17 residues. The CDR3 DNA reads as TGTGCCAGCAGCCAAGAAGGCAGGGCAGCCTCTGGAAACACCATATATTTT. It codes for CASSQEGRAASGNTIYF.

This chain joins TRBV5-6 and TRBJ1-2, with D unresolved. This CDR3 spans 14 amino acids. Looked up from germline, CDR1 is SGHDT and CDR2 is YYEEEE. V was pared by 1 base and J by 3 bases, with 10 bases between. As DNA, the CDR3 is TGTGCCAGCAGCTTGTTTCCGGATTACTATGGCTACACCTTC. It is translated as CASSLFPDYYGYTF.

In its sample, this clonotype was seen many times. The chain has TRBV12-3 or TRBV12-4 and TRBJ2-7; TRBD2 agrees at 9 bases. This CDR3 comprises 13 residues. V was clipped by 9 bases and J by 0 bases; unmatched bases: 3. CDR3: CASSGSSSYEQYF. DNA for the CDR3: TGTGCCAGTAGCGGGAGTTCCTCCTACGAGCAGTACTTC.

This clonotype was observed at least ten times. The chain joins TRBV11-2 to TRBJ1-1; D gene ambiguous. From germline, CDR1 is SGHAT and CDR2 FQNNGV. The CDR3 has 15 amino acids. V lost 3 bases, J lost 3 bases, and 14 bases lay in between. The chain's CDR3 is CASSFNGYGDTEAFF. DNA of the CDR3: TGTGCCAGCAGCTTTAACGGGTACGGGGACACTGAAGCTTTCTTT.

The CDR3 protein is CASSVAADEKLFF. In DNA, the CDR3 is TGTGCCAGCAGCGTAGCGGCGGATGAAAAACTGTTTTTT. The chain has TRBV9 and TRBJ1-4; D ambiguous. Germline CDR1 is SGDLS and CDR2 is YYNGEE. The CDR3 loop spans 13 amino acids. With 0 bases removed from V and 6 bases from J, the gap between germline ends came to 6 bases.

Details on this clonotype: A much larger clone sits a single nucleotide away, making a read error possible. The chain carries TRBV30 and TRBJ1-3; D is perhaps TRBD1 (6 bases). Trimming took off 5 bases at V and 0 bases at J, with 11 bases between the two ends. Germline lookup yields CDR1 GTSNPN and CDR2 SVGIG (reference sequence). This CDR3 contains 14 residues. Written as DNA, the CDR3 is TGTGCCTGGGGTGGGACACCCTCTGGAAACACCATATATTTT. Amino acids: CAWGGTPSGNTIYF.

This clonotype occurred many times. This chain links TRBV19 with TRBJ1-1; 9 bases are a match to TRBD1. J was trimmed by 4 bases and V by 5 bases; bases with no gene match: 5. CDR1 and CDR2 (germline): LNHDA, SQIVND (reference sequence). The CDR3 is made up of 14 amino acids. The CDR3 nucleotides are TGTGCCAGTAGTGGGACGACAGGGGGCACTGAAGCTTTCTTT. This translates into CASSGTTGGTEAFF.

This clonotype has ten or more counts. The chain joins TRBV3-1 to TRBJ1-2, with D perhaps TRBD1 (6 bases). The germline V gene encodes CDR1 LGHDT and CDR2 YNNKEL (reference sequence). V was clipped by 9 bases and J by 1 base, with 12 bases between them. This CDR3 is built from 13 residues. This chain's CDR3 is CASRQADNYGYTF. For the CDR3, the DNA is TGTGCCAGTAGACAGGCCGATAACTATGGCTACACCTTC.

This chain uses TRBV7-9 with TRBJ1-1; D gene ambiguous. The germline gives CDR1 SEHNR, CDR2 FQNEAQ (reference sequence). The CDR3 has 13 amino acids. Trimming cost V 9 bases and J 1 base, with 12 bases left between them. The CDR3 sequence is CASNLDGNTEAFF. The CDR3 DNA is TGTGCCAGTAACCTCGACGGGAACACTGAAGCTTTCTTT.

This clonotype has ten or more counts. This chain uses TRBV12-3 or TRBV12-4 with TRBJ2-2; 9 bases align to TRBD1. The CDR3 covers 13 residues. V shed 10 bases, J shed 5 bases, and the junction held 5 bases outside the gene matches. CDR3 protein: CATDGTGTGELFF. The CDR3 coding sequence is TGTGCCACCGACGGGACAGGGACCGGGGAGCTGTTTTTT.